Reported below is one TCR beta chain. These data belong to a study of CD8+ T cells in alopecia areata. Treatment reported: oral pan-JAK inhibitor, 5-10 mg twice daily. Both CD4+ and CD8+ T cells were separated by sorting PBMCs. Sequencing templates came from extracted RNA that was reverse transcribed into cDNA. Assay used: immunoSEQ multiplex PCR; TCRdb lists only in-frame clones, some missing. The repertoire holds about 220,000 clones, with less than 75% as singletons. Sequenced here: CD4+ T cells sorted from blood, sampled at week 4, from a patient treated with tofacitinib. The receptor's source is a human donor with alopecia areata.

This CDR3 reads CASSSRDRGGSGANVLTF. The CDR3 DNA reads as TGTGCCAGCAGTTCCAGGGACAGGGGCGGGTCTGGGGCCAACGTCCTGACTTTC. This chain joins TRBV27 and TRBJ2-6, with 10 bases matching TRBD1. With 4 bases clipped from V and 1 base from J, the junction kept 7 bases outside the gene matches. There are 18 residues in the CDR3. Per the germline V gene, CDR1 is MNHEY and CDR2 is SMNVEV (reference sequence).